These 12 T cell receptor beta chains came from one sample sequenced in a study of cytomegalovirus exposure and HLA in healthy donors. Vbeta (60) and Jbeta (13) primers were used in the PCR. Some clones are missing from TCRdb's copy, which holds only in-frame ones; the method was immunoSEQ multiplex PCR. Among 100,000 to 150,000 clones listed, 70% to 85% were seen once. Sequenced material: PBMCs. The receptors were sampled from a female donor in good health and CMV-seronegative.

This clone has only a few counts. The chain is built from TRBV7-2 and TRBJ1-2; D is possibly TRBD1 (5 bases). The V end was cut by 5 bases, the J end by 4 bases, with 14 bases between. This CDR3 spans 14 amino acids. The germline V gene encodes CDR1 SGHTA and CDR2 FQGNSA. The CDR3 reads CASSPYQGGYGYTF. In DNA, the CDR3 is TGTGCCAGCAGCCCCTACCAGGGAGGCTATGGCTACACCTTC.

The J gene is TRBJ2-1, the V gene TRBV29-1, with 13 bases lining up with TRBD2. This CDR3 is built from 14 residues. The V gene end was trimmed by 7 bases and the J gene end by 9 bases; junction bases not matched to a gene: 9. Germline values: CDR1 SQVTM, CDR2 ANQGSEA. The CDR3 DNA reads as TGCAGCGGTGACCCCGGGACTAGCGGGGCTGAGCAGTTCTTC. It is translated as CSGDPGTSGAEQFF.

This clone was observed a single time. The chain carries TRBV28 and TRBJ2-2; 7 bases map to TRBD1. This CDR3 contains 19 residues. Germline V lookup: CDR1 MDHEN, CDR2 SYDVKM. With 1 base clipped from V and 8 bases from J, the junction kept 19 bases outside the gene matches. Here the CDR3 reads CASSLFLSGLDRPKGELFF. The DNA of the CDR3 is TGTGCCAGCAGTTTATTCCTCTCTGGACTGGACAGGCCCAAGGGGGAGCTGTTTTTT.

This clone was recorded once. The chain uses TRBV7-2 and TRBJ2-2; perhaps TRBD1 as D (5 bases). The V gene lost 1 base and the J gene lost 5 bases, with 14 bases spanning the gap. Germline V gene data show CDR1 as SGHTA and CDR2 as FQGNSA. The CDR3 is 16 amino acids. The CDR3 DNA is TGTGCCAGCAGCTTAGTGCAGGGTACCCTAACCGGGGAGCTGTTTTTT. It is translated as CASSLVQGTLTGELFF.

The chain couples TRBV30 to TRBJ1-4; D perhaps matches TRBD1 (6 bases). Trimming removed 1 base at V and 8 bases at J, with 23 bases between. Germline values: CDR1 GTSNPN, CDR2 SVGIG (reference sequence). The CDR3 loop spans 17 amino acids. For the CDR3, the DNA is TGTGCCTGGAGTGCCGATCCAGGACAGCCTTGGCACGAAAAACTGTTTTTT. It encodes CAWSADPGQPWHEKLFF.

This clone was counted between two and nine times. The J gene is TRBJ1-2, the V gene TRBV7-9, with D unresolved. The CDR3 runs 15 residues. Trimming removed 4 bases at V and 2 bases at J, with 14 bases between. The V gene's germline CDR1 is SEHNR and CDR2 FQNEAQ (reference sequence). CDR3: CASSSSPTVNYGYTF. The CDR3 DNA is TGTGCCAGCAGCTCCTCCCCCACAGTCAACTATGGCTACACCTTC.

The gene calls are TRBV13 and TRBJ1-2; D perhaps matches TRBD1 (5 bases). CDR1 and CDR2 (germline): PRHDT, FYEKMQ (reference sequence). The CDR3 is 15 residues long. Trimming shortened V by 0 bases and J by 2 bases, and 10 bases separated the two germline ends. CDR3 sequence reads: CASSLGVGGNYGYTF. Here the CDR3 DNA reads TGTGCCAGCAGCTTAGGCGTGGGGGGGAACTATGGCTACACCTTC.

The CDR3 region is CAISEGRNYGYTF. DNA for the CDR3: TGTGCCATCAGTGAGGGCAGAAACTATGGCTACACCTTC. V and J are TRBV10-3 and TRBJ1-2; D gene ambiguous. The germline CDR1 and CDR2 sequences are ENHRY and SYGVKD. The V and J ends lost 2 bases and 2 bases respectively, with 6 bases between them. There are 13 residues in the CDR3.

V usage is TRBV18 and J usage is TRBJ2-4, with 13 bases fitting TRBD2. The CDR3 has 16 amino acids. CDR1 is KGHSH, CDR2 LQKENI, per germline. Trimming cost V 1 base and J 4 bases; bases outside gene matches: 1. CDR3 sequence: CASSPQGLAGKNIQYF. The CDR3 DNA reads TGTGCCAGCTCACCACAGGGACTAGCGGGAAAAAACATTCAGTACTTC.

The chain is built from TRBV15 and TRBJ2-5; 14 bases are a match to TRBD2. Germline CDR1 LNHNV, CDR2 YYDKDF (reference sequence). The V and J ends lost 5 bases and 3 bases, in that order; junction bases with no gene match: 5. The CDR3 consists of 16 residues. The CDR3 nucleotides read TGTGCCACCAGCGGGGGGACTAGCGGGAGAGAAGAGACCCAGTACTTC. Translation: CATSGGTSGREETQYF.

This clone came up once. This sequence joins TRBV6-1 and TRBJ2-7; TRBD1 matches 7 bases. The CDR3 runs to 14 residues. J gave up 2 bases and V 8 bases, and 9 bases lay outside the gene matches. CDR1 and CDR2 from the germline V gene are MNHNS and SASEGT. Here the CDR3 DNA reads TGTGCCAGCGTTTCCGGGACAGTGACCTACGAGCAGTACTTC. It translates to CASVSGTVTYEQYF.

The chain joins TRBV13 to TRBJ2-7; TRBD2 matches 7 bases. The junction had 15 bases not matched to a gene; V was cut back by 5 bases and J by 2 bases. Germline V gene sequence: CDR1 PRHDT, CDR2 FYEKMQ (reference sequence). The CDR3 totals 17 residues. The CDR3 here is CASSGSGEGGPPYEQYF. CDR3 in DNA: TGTGCCAGCAGCGGCTCTGGTGAGGGAGGGCCTCCCTACGAGCAGTACTTC.